The source of this T cell receptor (beta chain) is a study of blood T cell repertoires in COVID-19. From germline, CDR1 is MGHRA and CDR2 YSYEKL. CDR3 length: 13 amino acids. Trimming stripped 0 bases from V and 5 bases from J, with 7 bases between. Assay used: immunoSEQ multiplex PCR; TCRdb lists only in-frame clones, some missing. The data hold 350,000 to 400,000 clones, with 85% to 90% observed a single time. Sequenced: PBMCs or T cells enriched from blood (not recorded which). This TCR was recovered from a woman aged 25 to 45 who had recovered from COVID-19. This chain uses TRBV4-1 with TRBJ1-1; possible D gene TRBD1, 6 bases. The CDR3 is CASSQERGTEAFF. CDR3 DNA sequence: TGCGCCAGCAGCCAAGAAAGGGGGACTGAAGCTTTCTTT.